This record looks at one TCR beta chain sequence and its context. Its matching antigen is unknown. The CDR3 contains 14 residues. The V and J ends lost 1 base and 5 bases respectively, with 11 bases between them. CDR1 is SGHVS, CDR2 FNYEAQ, per germline. This entry belongs to a study of vaccination and CD4 T cells after COVID-19. As for time point: late sampling 161 to 241 days after vaccination in three convalescent patients. Treatment described: roughly 11-day PBMC culture with coronavirus spike peptide pools or control peptides (ViraFEST assay). With the Oncomine TCR Beta short-read assay, DNA from cultured CD4+ T cells was sequenced. TCRdb reanalysed the PCR reads using MiXCR and keeps one entry per CDR3 protein. The sample records about 22,000 distinct CDR3 sequences, roughly two fifths being singletons.

The sample here was CD4+ T cells from blood, cultured in vitro, taken about 7 months after SARS-CoV-2 vaccination. This rearrangement joins TRBV7-6 to TRBJ2-5, with D perhaps TRBD1 or TRBD2 (5 bases each). The sequence came from a human donor who had recovered from COVID-19. The chain's CDR3 is CASSLDGGKETQYF. The CDR3 coding sequence is TGTGCCAGCAGCTTAGATGGGGGAAAGGAGACCCAGTACTTC.